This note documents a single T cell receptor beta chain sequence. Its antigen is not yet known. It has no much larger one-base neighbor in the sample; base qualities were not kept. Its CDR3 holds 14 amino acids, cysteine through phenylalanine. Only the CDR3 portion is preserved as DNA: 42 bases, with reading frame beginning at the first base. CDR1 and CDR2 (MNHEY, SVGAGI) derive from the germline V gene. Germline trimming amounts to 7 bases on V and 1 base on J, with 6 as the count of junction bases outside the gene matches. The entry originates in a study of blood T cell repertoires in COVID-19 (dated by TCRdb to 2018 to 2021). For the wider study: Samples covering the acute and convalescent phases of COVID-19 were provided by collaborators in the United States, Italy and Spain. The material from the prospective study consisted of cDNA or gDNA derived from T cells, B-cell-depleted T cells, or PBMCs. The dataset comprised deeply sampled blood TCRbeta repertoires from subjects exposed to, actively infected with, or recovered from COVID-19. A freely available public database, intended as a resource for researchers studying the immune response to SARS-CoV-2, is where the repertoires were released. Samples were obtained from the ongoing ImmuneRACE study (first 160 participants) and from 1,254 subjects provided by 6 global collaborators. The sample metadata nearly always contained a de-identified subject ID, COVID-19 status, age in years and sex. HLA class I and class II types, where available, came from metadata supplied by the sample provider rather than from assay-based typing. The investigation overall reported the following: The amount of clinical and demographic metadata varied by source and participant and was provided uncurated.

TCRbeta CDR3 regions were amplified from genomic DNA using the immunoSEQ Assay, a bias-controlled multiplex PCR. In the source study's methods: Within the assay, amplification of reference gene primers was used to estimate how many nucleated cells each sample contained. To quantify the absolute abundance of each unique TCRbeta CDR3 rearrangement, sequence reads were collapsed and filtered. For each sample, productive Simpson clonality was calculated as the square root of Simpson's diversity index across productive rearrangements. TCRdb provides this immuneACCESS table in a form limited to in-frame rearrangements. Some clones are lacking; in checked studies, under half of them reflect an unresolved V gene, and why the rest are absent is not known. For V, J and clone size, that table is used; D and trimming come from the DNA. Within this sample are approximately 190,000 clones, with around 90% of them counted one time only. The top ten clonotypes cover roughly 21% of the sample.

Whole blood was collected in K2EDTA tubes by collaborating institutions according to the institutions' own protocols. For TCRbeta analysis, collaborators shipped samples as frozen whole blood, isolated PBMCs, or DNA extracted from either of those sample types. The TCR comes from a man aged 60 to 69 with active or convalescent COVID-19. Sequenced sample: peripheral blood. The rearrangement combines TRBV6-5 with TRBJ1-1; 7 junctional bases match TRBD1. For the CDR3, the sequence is CASTPRTGNTEAFF. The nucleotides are TGTGCCAGCACCCCGCGGACAGGGAACACTGAAGCTTTCTTT.